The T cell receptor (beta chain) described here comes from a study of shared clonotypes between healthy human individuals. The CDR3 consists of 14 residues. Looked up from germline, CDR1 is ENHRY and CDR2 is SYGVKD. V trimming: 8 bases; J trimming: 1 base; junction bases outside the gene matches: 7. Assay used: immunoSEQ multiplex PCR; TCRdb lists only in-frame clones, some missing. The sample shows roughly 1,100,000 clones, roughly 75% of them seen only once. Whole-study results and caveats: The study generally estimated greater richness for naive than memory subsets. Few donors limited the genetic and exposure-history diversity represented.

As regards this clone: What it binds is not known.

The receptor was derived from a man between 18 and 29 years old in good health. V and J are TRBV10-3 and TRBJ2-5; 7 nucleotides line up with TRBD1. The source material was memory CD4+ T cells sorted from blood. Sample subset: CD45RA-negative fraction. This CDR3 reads CAISRGGAQETQYF. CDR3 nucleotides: TGTGCCATCTCCCGAGGGGGCGCCCAAGAGACCCAGTACTTC.